One sample yielded the 15 T cell receptor beta chains listed below, sequenced in a study of T cells in Graves' hyperthyroidism and ophthalmopathy. RNA transcripts were the template for amplifying TCR beta CDR3 regions. A first-round RT-PCR of the TCR CDR3 used the HTBI primer set. TCRdb re-derived calls from the multiplex PCR reads in MiXCR, one entry per CDR3 protein. The sample lists 500,000 to 650,000 distinct CDR3 sequences; less than 15% were seen once. Sequencing was performed on blood. The receptors here all came from a woman in her thirties or forties with Graves' hyperthyroidism.

This clonotype was seen only a few times. V is TRBV2 and J is TRBJ1-2, with D possibly matching TRBD1 (5 bases). Per germline, CDR1 SNHLY and CDR2 FYNNEI. CDR3 length: 14 residues. Trimming took 1 base from V and 4 from J, leaving 10 bases between them. The CDR3 coding sequence is TGTGCCAGCAGTGAAGGTTTCACAGGCTATGGCTACACCTTC. Amino acid sequence: CASSEGFTGYGYTF.

This clonotype was observed a few times. The rearrangement joins TRBV11-2 to TRBJ2-4; D is unclear. The CDR3 consists of 14 residues. Per germline, CDR1 SGHAT and CDR2 FQNNGV. The V and J ends lost 2 bases and 4 bases respectively, with 9 bases between them. The CDR3 spells CASSLPGPKNIQYF. CDR3 nucleotides: TGTGCCAGCAGCTTACCCGGTCCGAAAAACATTCAGTACTTC. Complete variable domain (other parts from reference TRBV11-2 and TRBJ2-4): EAGVAQSPRYKIIEKRQSVAFWCNPISGHATLYWYQQILGQGPKLLIQFQNNGVVDDSQLPKDRFSAERLKGVDSTLKIQPAKLEDSAVYLCASSLPGPKNIQYFGAGTRLSVL.

The rearrangement joins TRBV28 to TRBJ1-3; D not resolved. The CDR3 is 16 residues long. Trimming took 4 bases from V and 0 from J, leaving 13 bases between them. Per the germline V gene, CDR1 is MDHEN and CDR2 is SYDVKM. The CDR3 is CASSSAGDPSGNTIYF. DNA for the CDR3: TGTGCCAGCAGTTCCGCAGGCGACCCCTCTGGAAACACCATATATTTT.

A few counts support this clonotype. The genes are TRBV28 and TRBJ1-3, with D uncertain. With 3 bases removed from V and 0 bases from J, the gap between germline ends came to 6 bases. The CDR3 extends over 14 amino acids. From germline, CDR1 is MDHEN and CDR2 SYDVKM. CDR3 loop: CASSFTGSGNTIYF. The CDR3 DNA reads TGTGCCAGCAGTTTCACGGGCTCTGGAAACACCATATATTTT.

The rearrangement uses TRBV20-1 and TRBJ2-5, with 7 bases aligning to TRBD1. The CDR3 is made up of 14 amino acids. V shed 7 bases, J shed 1 base, and the junction held 9 bases outside the gene matches. Germline V gene lookup returns CDR1 DFQATT and CDR2 SNEGSKA (reference sequence). The CDR3 spells CSVPETGIQETQYF. The CDR3 region has the DNA TGCAGTGTACCGGAGACAGGGATCCAAGAGACCCAGTACTTC.

Ten or more counts support this clonotype. This chain uses TRBV29-1 with TRBJ2-5; possibly TRBD1 or TRBD2 for D (5 bases each). Trimming shortened V by 5 bases and J by 1 base, and 8 bases separated the two germline ends. Germline V CDR1 and CDR2: SQVTM, ANQGSEA. The CDR3 runs to 12 residues. CDR3 residues: CSVRGSQETQYF. The CDR3 bases are TGCAGCGTTCGGGGCAGCCAAGAGACCCAGTACTTC. Full variable domain (missing parts from reference TRBV29-1 and TRBJ2-5): SAVISQKPSRDICQRGTSLTIQCQVDSQVTMMFWYRQQPGQSLTLIATANQGSEATYESGFVIDKFPISRPNLTFSTLTVSNMSPEDSSIYLCSVRGSQETQYFGPGTRLLVL.

This clonotype was seen at least ten times. The chain joins TRBV28 to TRBJ2-2; 11 bases map to TRBD2. V dropped 3 bases and J dropped 3; count of bases not matched to a gene: 3. The V gene's germline CDR1 is MDHEN and CDR2 SYDVKM. The CDR3 sequence is 16 residues long. CDR3 residues: CASSLLAGGDTGELFF. The CDR3 coding sequence is TGTGCCAGCAGTTTGCTAGCGGGAGGAGACACCGGGGAGCTGTTTTTT.

A few counts support this clonotype. V is TRBV10-3 and J is TRBJ2-5; 9 bases fit TRBD2. Per germline, CDR1 ENHRY and CDR2 SYGVKD. CDR3 size: 15 residues. Trimming cost V 7 bases and J 5 bases; bases outside gene matches: 11. As DNA, the CDR3 is TGTGCCATCAAGAGAGGGGCCGGACTAGCGGAGACCCAGTACTTC. This gives the protein CAIKRGAGLAETQYF.

In its sample, this clonotype was seen many times. This chain uses TRBV4-1 with TRBJ1-2, with unresolved D. From germline, CDR1 is MGHRA and CDR2 YSYEKL. V gave up 0 bases and J gave up 2 bases, with 10 bases separating them. The CDR3 runs 15 residues. CDR3 DNA: TGCGCCAGCAGCCAAGACTGGACGGGAAACTATGGCTACACCTTC. It codes for CASSQDWTGNYGYTF.

This clonotype was counted many times. The rearrangement joins TRBV2 to TRBJ1-5; 9 bases map to TRBD1. Germline CDR1 SNHLY, CDR2 FYNNEI. V lost 4 bases, J lost 11 bases, and 12 bases stayed unmatched. This CDR3 comprises 15 residues. CDR3 sequence reads: CASSALTGGRMAQHF. The CDR3 bases are TGTGCCAGCAGTGCCTTGACAGGGGGGCGTATGGCCCAGCATTTT.

In this sample, this clonotype turned up a few times. The chain has TRBV3-1 and TRBJ1-5; a weak D match, TRBD1 (5 bases). In germline, CDR1 is LGHDT, CDR2 YNNKEL (reference sequence). The CDR3 loop spans 16 amino acids. The V gene lost 1 base and the J gene lost 5 bases, with 15 bases spanning the gap. The CDR3 region is CASSQASTDPDQPQHF. CDR3 in DNA: TGTGCCAGCAGCCAAGCCTCGACAGACCCCGATCAGCCCCAGCATTTT.

With regard to this clonotype: A much larger clone lies a single base off, so this may be a read error. The chain combines TRBV5-1 with TRBJ2-3; tentatively, D is TRBD2 (6 bases). The CDR3 totals 15 residues. CDR1 SGHRS and CDR2 YFSETQ come from the germline V gene. CDR3 sequence: CAGSRSGVGTDTQYF. CDR3 DNA sequence: TGCGCCGGCAGCAGGTCGGGAGTAGGCACAGATACGCAGTATTTT. Full variable domain (rest looked up from reference TRBV5-1 and TRBJ2-3): KAGVTQTPRYLIKTRGQQVTLSCSPISGHRSVSWYQQTPGQGLQFLFEYFSETQRNKGNFPGRFSGRQFSNSRSEMNVSTLELGDSALYLCAGSRSGVGTDTQYFGPGTRLTVL.

This clonotype was detected ten times or more. The chain is built from TRBV28 and TRBJ2-3; TRBD1 matches 7 bases. Germline CDR1 and CDR2: MDHEN and SYDVKM. The CDR3 is 15 residues long. The ends lost 7 bases at V and 0 bases at J; junction bases unmatched: 7. The CDR3 sequence is CASKDRYSSTDTQYF. The CDR3 DNA follows: TGTGCCAGCAAGGACAGGTACTCTAGCACAGATACGCAGTATTTT.

This clonotype was detected only a few times. The gene calls are TRBV27 and TRBJ1-1; no clear D gene. Germline CDR1 reads MNHEY; CDR2 reads SMNVEV (reference sequence). The V gene lost 2 bases and the J gene lost 6 bases, with 13 bases spanning the gap. The CDR3 length is 14 residues. In nucleotides, the CDR3 is TGTGCCAGCAGTTTAGGCTCGACTCTCTCTGAAGCTTTCTTT. Translating gives CASSLGSTLSEAFF.

This clonotype was recorded many times. The genes are TRBV5-1 and TRBJ1-1, with 10 bases lining up with TRBD1. With 4 bases clipped from V and 7 bases from J, the junction kept 19 bases outside the gene matches. There are 18 residues in the CDR3. Looked up from germline, CDR1 is SGHRS and CDR2 is YFSETQ. DNA for the CDR3: TGCGCCAGCAGCCCCAACCCAAGGACAGGGGGAGTAGTTGGTGAAGCTTTCTTT. It translates to CASSPNPRTGGVVGEAFF.